The 30 T cell receptor beta chains presented below share a single source sample, sequenced in a study of blood T cell repertoires in COVID-19. Produced via immunoSEQ multiplex PCR; TCRdb's table is partial and in-frame only. Among about 210,000 clones listed, 84% were seen once. Sequencing used peripheral blood. These TCRs come from a woman older than 75 with COVID-19, enrolled during active disease.

A few counts support this clone. This sequence joins TRBV18 and TRBJ1-1, with D possibly matching TRBD1 (6 bases). The CDR3 is 13 residues long. V was shortened by 0 bases and J by 8 bases, with 10 bases between the two germline ends. Germline values: CDR1 KGHSH, CDR2 LQKENI. CDR3 nucleotide sequence: TGTGCCAGCTCACCACCTGAAAGGGGGGAAGCTTTCTTT. It codes for CASSPPERGEAFF.

The chain has TRBV11-2 and TRBJ2-3; D gene unclear. The CDR3 runs 13 residues. V was clipped by 1 base and J by 5 bases, with 7 bases between them. The germline CDR1 and CDR2 sequences are SGHAT and FQNNGV. The CDR3 reads CASSLALRDTQYF. CDR3 nucleotide sequence: TGTGCCAGCAGCTTAGCTCTCAGAGATACGCAGTATTTT.

This CDR3 reads CASTRQSNTEAFF. As DNA, the CDR3 is TGTGCCAGCACCCGACAGTCGAACACTGAAGCTTTCTTT. The V and J genes are TRBV28 and TRBJ1-1, with D perhaps matching TRBD1 (5 bases). The CDR3 is 13 amino acids. Trimming removed 7 bases at V and 1 base at J, with 10 bases between. Germline CDR1 is MDHEN and CDR2 is SYDVKM.

The rearrangement uses TRBV28 and TRBJ1-3; D gene ambiguous. The V gene lost 2 bases and the J gene lost 7 bases, with 15 bases spanning the gap. The CDR3 consists of 15 residues. The V gene's germline CDR1 is MDHEN and CDR2 SYDVKM. The CDR3 nucleotides read TGTGCCAGCAGTTTAATTGTGGGGAGGAGGAACACCATATATTTT. Its translation is CASSLIVGRRNTIYF.

This chain joins TRBV6-5 and TRBJ1-5; the D is unclear. Trimming cost V 6 bases and J 6 bases, with 18 bases left between them. Germline-derived CDR1 and CDR2 are MNHEY and SVGAGI. The CDR3 sequence is 15 residues long. The CDR3 reads CASRLTTFTSQPQHF. As DNA, the CDR3 is TGTGCCAGCAGGCTCACAACATTCACCAGTCAGCCCCAGCATTTT.

This rearrangement joins TRBV9 to TRBJ1-1, with 9 bases fitting TRBD1. Germline CDR1 SGDLS, CDR2 YYNGEE. There are 16 residues in the CDR3. J lost 5 bases, V lost 2 bases, and 10 bases had no gene match. CDR3 protein: CASSVGDRVITTEAFF. CDR3 bases: TGTGCCAGCAGCGTCGGGGACAGGGTGATAACTACTGAAGCTTTCTTT.

The chain recombines TRBV29-1 with TRBJ1-1; D gene unclear. Trimming stripped 1 base from V and 8 bases from J, with 11 bases between. Germline V lookup: CDR1 SQVTM, CDR2 ANQGSEA. The CDR3 spans 12 residues. The CDR3 spells CSVEGRGREAFF. In DNA, the CDR3 is TGCAGCGTTGAAGGGAGAGGGCGAGAAGCTTTCTTT.

The rearrangement joins TRBV7-3 to TRBJ2-1, with a tentative D call TRBD2 (5 bases). CDR1 is SGHTA and CDR2 is FQGTGA in the germline V gene. The CDR3 spans 13 residues. V lost 3 bases to trimming and J lost 6 bases, with 9 bases between them. CDR3 nucleotides: TGTGCCAGCAGCTTTGCTAGCCCCAATGAGCAGTTCTTC. It codes for CASSFASPNEQFF.

The sample holds one count of this clone. V and J are TRBV2 and TRBJ1-3, with a tentative D call TRBD1 (6 bases). V lost 6 bases, J lost 0 bases, and 12 bases lay in between. Germline V gene lookup returns CDR1 SNHLY and CDR2 FYNNEI. This CDR3 has 15 amino acids. Written as DNA, the CDR3 is TGTGCCAGCAGGAGCGGACAGAACTCTGGAAACACCATATATTTT. This translates into CASRSGQNSGNTIYF.

This chain connects TRBV6-4 to TRBJ2-7, with D possibly matching TRBD2 (7 bases). The CDR3 totals 19 residues. Between the trimmed V and J ends, which lost 1 base and 1 base, there was a span of 23 bases. Germline CDR1 MRHNA, CDR2 SNTAGT. The CDR3 here is CASSDLGALRGRGSYEQYF. The DNA of the CDR3 is TGTGCCAGCAGTGACTTGGGCGCCTTGAGGGGGAGGGGGTCCTACGAGCAGTACTTC.

The chain combines TRBV21-1 with TRBJ2-7; the listed D gene, TRBD2, was not tested against the DNA. TRBV21-1 is labeled a pseudogene. The CDR3 consists of 15 residues. The DNA for the CDR3 is TGTGCCAGCAGCAATCCCTCTTCTAGGCTAGACGAGCAGTACGTC. The encoded protein is CASSNPSSRLDEQYV.

This chain's CDR3 is CASSDGPTGEKLFF. The CDR3 DNA reads as TGTGCCAGCAGTGATGGACCCACAGGGGAAAAACTGTTTTTT. This sequence joins TRBV2 and TRBJ1-4; weak D call: TRBD1 (6 bases). The CDR3 contains 14 residues. The germline CDR1 and CDR2 sequences are SNHLY and FYNNEI. Trimming shortened V by 3 bases and J by 8 bases, and 13 bases separated the two germline ends.

The genes are TRBV5-1 and TRBJ2-3, with TRBD2 matching 12 bases. V gave up 1 base and J gave up 0 bases; unmatched junction bases: 0. The CDR3 totals 16 residues. CDR1 is SGHRS, CDR2 YFSETQ, per germline. Written as DNA, the CDR3 is TGCGCCAGCAGCTTGACTAGCGGGGGGAGCACAGATACGCAGTATTTT. Translation gives CASSLTSGGSTDTQYF.

This chain uses TRBV29-1 with TRBJ2-3, with 7 bases that match TRBD1. With V trimmed by 6 bases and J by 5 bases, 2 bases remained unmatched. Germline V lookup: CDR1 SQVTM, CDR2 ANQGSEA. This CDR3 is built from 11 residues. The CDR3 sequence: CSVTGLDTQYF. The CDR3 DNA follows: TGCAGCGTGACAGGGTTAGATACGCAGTATTTT.

CDR3 amino acids: CATTAPGGGGEAFF. CDR3 bases: TGTGCCACCACAGCCCCCGGAGGAGGCGGGGAAGCTTTCTTT. The V gene is TRBV24-1, the J gene TRBJ1-1; D gene unclear. The V end was cut by 8 bases, the J end by 8 bases, with 20 bases between. The CDR3 is 14 residues long. The germline gives CDR1 KGHDR, CDR2 SFDVKD.

The V and J genes are TRBV7-9 and TRBJ2-1, with D uncertain. Trimming removed 6 bases at V and 0 bases at J, with 9 bases between. Per the germline V gene, CDR1 is SEHNR and CDR2 is FQNEAQ (reference sequence). CDR3 size: 14 residues. CDR3 sequence: CASSFAGSYNEQFF. As DNA, the CDR3 is TGTGCCAGCAGTTTTGCAGGCTCCTACAATGAGCAGTTCTTC.

The V gene is TRBV19, the J gene TRBJ1-4; a weak D match, TRBD1 (5 bases). V shed 4 bases and J shed 0 bases, with 6 bases lying between them. CDR1 LNHDA and CDR2 SQIVND come from the germline V gene (reference sequence). The CDR3 length is 14 residues. CDR3 sequence reads: CASSKGPTNEKLFF. The CDR3 region has the DNA TGTGCCAGTAGTAAGGGGCCAACTAATGAAAAACTGTTTTTT.

This chain uses TRBV7-9 with TRBJ1-1, with D perhaps matching TRBD1 (5 bases). With 5 bases removed from V and 4 bases from J, the gap between germline ends came to 14 bases. The CDR3 spans 14 residues. The germline CDR1 and CDR2 sequences are SEHNR and FQNEAQ (reference sequence). CDR3 nucleotide sequence: TGTGCCAGCAGCGCCGTGGGGGGGACCACTGAAGCTTTCTTT. Its translation is CASSAVGGTTEAFF. Using reference TRBV7-9 and TRBJ1-1 for the parts outside the CDR3, the full variable domain is DTGVSQNPRHKITKRGQNVTFRCDPISEHNRLYWYRQTLGQGPEFLTYFQNEAQLEKSRLLSDRFSAERPKGSFSTLEIQRTEQGDSAMYLCASSAVGGTTEAFFGQGTRLTVV.

The table lists this clone with a few counts. The rearrangement links TRBV6-5 to TRBJ1-1, with 7 positions matching TRBD1. The CDR3 sequence is 14 residues long. V trimming: 6 bases; J trimming: 1 base; junction bases outside the gene matches: 5. Germline V gene data show CDR1 as MNHEY and CDR2 as SVGAGI. This CDR3 is CASRDRAQNTEAFF. CDR3 nucleotide sequence: TGTGCCAGCAGAGACAGGGCCCAGAACACTGAAGCTTTCTTT.

This clone was picked up one time. The CDR3 region has the DNA TGTGCCAGCAGCGGAAGCGGGGGCCAAAACAATGAGCAGTTCTTC. This translates into CASSGSGGQNNEQFF. The rearrangement joins TRBV5-5 to TRBJ2-1, with TRBD2 matching over 8 bases. V trimming: 4 bases; J trimming: 5 bases; junction bases outside the gene matches: 8. Germline CDR1 reads SGHKS; CDR2 reads YYEKEE (reference sequence). This CDR3 region has 15 residues.

Remarks on this clone: The sample has other DNA sequences that encode this CDR3 too. The rearrangement uses TRBV28 and TRBJ1-5; TRBD1 agrees at 10 bases. The germline V gene has CDR1 MDHEN and CDR2 SYDVKM. CDR3 size: 15 residues. The junction had 2 bases not matched to a gene; V was cut back by 4 bases and J by 2 bases. The CDR3 nucleotides are TGTGCCAGCAGTTCCGGGACAGGGGGCAATCAGCCCCAGCATTTT. It translates to CASSSGTGGNQPQHF.

The V gene is TRBV5-1, the J gene TRBJ1-2, with D hard to call. Per germline, CDR1 SGHRS and CDR2 YFSETQ. Trimming cost V 4 bases and J 2 bases, with 9 bases left between them. This CDR3 is built from 13 residues. The chain's CDR3 is CASSSPGNYGYTF. The CDR3 coding sequence is TGCGCCAGCAGCAGCCCGGGAAACTATGGCTACACCTTC.

The CDR3 nucleotides read TGTGCCAGCTCGCGCCGGCAGGGACAGGGCCTCACAGATACGCAGTATTTT. Residues: CASSRRQGQGLTDTQYF. The V and J genes are TRBV18 and TRBJ2-3, with 9 bases aligning to TRBD1. Germline V CDR1 and CDR2: KGHSH, LQKENI. The CDR3 extends over 17 amino acids. V lost 6 bases and J lost 2; bases outside the gene matches: 12.

This clone showed up just once. The chain recombines TRBV6-5 with TRBJ1-1; D is perhaps TRBD1 (6 bases). Germline V gene sequence: CDR1 MNHEY, CDR2 SVGAGI. The CDR3 loop spans 13 amino acids. Trimming took 7 bases from V and 1 from J, leaving 10 bases between them. The CDR3 here is CASKGTKNTEAFF. CDR3 nucleotide sequence: TGTGCCAGCAAGGGGACAAAGAACACTGAAGCTTTCTTT.

The chain recombines TRBV5-1 with TRBJ1-2; 7 bases are shared with TRBD1. CDR1 is SGHRS, CDR2 YFSETQ, per germline. The V and J ends lost 4 bases and 4 bases, in that order; junction bases with no gene match: 13. The CDR3 is made up of 16 amino acids. The CDR3 region is CASSPSRIQGSYGYTF. The CDR3 DNA sequence: TGCGCCAGCAGCCCGAGCCGGATACAGGGGAGCTATGGCTACACCTTC.

The J gene is TRBJ2-5, the V gene TRBV6-5; TRBD2 aligns across 11 bases. Looked up from germline, CDR1 is MNHEY and CDR2 is SVGAGI. The junction had 3 bases not matched to a gene; V was cut back by 6 bases and J by 3 bases. The CDR3 totals 14 residues. CDR3 bases: TGTGCCAGCAGCCAGGGACTAGCGGAAGAGACCCAGTACTTC. Encoded protein: CASSQGLAEETQYF.

The chain links TRBV5-1 to TRBJ1-1, with 11 bases that match TRBD1. The germline gives CDR1 SGHRS, CDR2 YFSETQ. Trimming removed 2 bases from V and 6 bases from J; junction bases left unmatched: 3. The CDR3 has 14 residues. CDR3 DNA sequence: TGCGCCAGCAGCTTCGGGACAGGGGGGGCTGAAGCTTTCTTT. It translates to CASSFGTGGAEAFF.

This clone turned up a few times. The rearrangement uses TRBV5-4 and TRBJ2-1, with TRBD2 matching over 8 bases. This CDR3 is 16 amino acids long. The ends lost 0 bases at V and 4 bases at J; junction bases unmatched: 6. Germline CDR1 and CDR2: SGHNT and YYREEE (reference sequence). This chain's CDR3 is CASSLEASGGYNEQFF. As DNA, the CDR3 is TGTGCCAGCAGCTTGGAGGCGTCGGGGGGGTACAATGAGCAGTTCTTC.

This chain uses TRBV27 with TRBJ1-4, with D perhaps TRBD1 (5 bases). The CDR3 is made up of 14 amino acids. CDR1 and CDR2 (germline): MNHEY, SMNVEV (reference sequence). The V gene lost 7 bases and the J gene lost 7 bases, with 16 bases spanning the gap. CDR3 loop: CASTPGGKSEKLFF. The DNA for the CDR3 is TGTGCCAGCACTCCGGGGGGTAAGAGTGAAAAACTGTTTTTT.

The gene calls are TRBV5-4 and TRBJ1-1; D might be TRBD1 (6 bases). Deletions cut 2 bases from V and 6 bases from J, with 11 bases between. Germline CDR1 reads SGHNT; CDR2 reads YYREEE (reference sequence). The CDR3 has 13 amino acids. The CDR3 nucleotides are TGTGCCAGCAGCTTAGGGGGAAGGGCTGAAGCTTTCTTT. Its translation: CASSLGGRAEAFF.